Below are 25 T cell receptor beta chains sequenced from a single sample in a study of T cells in Graves' hyperthyroidism and ophthalmopathy. Amplification of TCR beta CDR3 regions used RNA as the template. The TCR CDR3 was amplified in a first-round RT-PCR using the HTBI primer set. TCRdb reprocessed the multiplex PCR reads via MiXCR and lists one record per CDR3 protein. The sample contains some 250,000 distinct CDR3 sequences, around 15% of which appear only once. Sequenced input: blood. The receptor set was obtained from a woman aged 45-60 years with Graves' hyperthyroidism that later progressed to Graves' ophthalmopathy.

At least ten counts were recorded for this clonotype. V usage is TRBV28 and J usage is TRBJ2-3, with unresolved D. The V and J ends lost 4 bases and 3 bases respectively, with 8 bases between them. CDR1 and CDR2 (germline): MDHEN, SYDVKM. There are 13 residues in the CDR3. The CDR3 coding sequence is TGTGCCAGCAGTTCGCCGTGGACAGATACGCAGTATTTT. This sequence encodes CASSSPWTDTQYF.

The sample holds many counts of this clonotype. The chain's CDR3 is CASSNGQTYEQYF. The CDR3, as DNA: TGTGCCAGCAGTAATGGACAAACCTACGAGCAGTACTTC. The chain employs TRBV6-1 and TRBJ2-7, with a weak D call TRBD1 (5 bases). Germline V lookup: CDR1 MNHNS, CDR2 SASEGT. Trimming stripped 5 bases from V and 2 bases from J, with 10 bases between. The CDR3 length is 13 residues.

This clonotype was detected many times. The chain links TRBV6-1 to TRBJ1-6; 8 bases align to TRBD1. Germline V CDR1 and CDR2: MNHNS, SASEGT. With 5 bases clipped from V and 4 bases from J, the junction kept 4 bases outside the gene matches. The CDR3 is 15 amino acids. The CDR3, as DNA: TGTGCCAGCAGTCCCGGGACAGGATATAATTCACCCCTCCACTTT. It codes for CASSPGTGYNSPLHF.

V is TRBV7-9 and J is TRBJ2-7; D possibly corresponds to TRBD1 (5 bases). The CDR3 consists of 13 residues. Germline V gene sequence: CDR1 SEHNR, CDR2 FQNEAQ (reference sequence). V shed 2 bases and J shed 7 bases, with 12 bases lying between them. The CDR3: CASSLWAGREQYF. The CDR3 nucleotides read TGTGCCAGCAGCTTATGGGCAGGGCGAGAGCAGTACTTC.

For this clonotype: With a much larger clone just one base away, this may be a read error. This rearrangement joins TRBV5-1 to TRBJ1-1, with no clear D. Germline V lookup: CDR1 SGHRS, CDR2 YFSETQ. The CDR3 runs 14 residues. DNA for the CDR3: TGCGCCAGCAGCTTGGAACGGAGGGCTGTGGGAGCTTCCTTT. Its protein product is CASSLERRAVGASF.

This clonotype was counted ten times or more. This rearrangement joins TRBV2 to TRBJ1-5; 7 nucleotides match TRBD1. Germline values: CDR1 SNHLY, CDR2 FYNNEI. J was trimmed by 6 bases and V by 6 bases; bases with no gene match: 8. The CDR3 sequence is 14 residues long. The CDR3 bases are TGTGCCAGCAGCAACAGGGGCCCGAGTCAGCCCCAGCATTTT. It translates to CASSNRGPSQPQHF.

The chain employs TRBV5-1 and TRBJ1-2; D is uncertain. Per the germline V gene, CDR1 is SGHRS and CDR2 is YFSETQ. Trimming pared 0 bases from V and 6 bases from J, leaving 18 bases between. The CDR3 totals 16 residues. CDR3 in DNA: TGCGCCAGCAGCTTGGCTTCTAGGCCGGCAGCGGATGGCTACACCTTC. Its translation is CASSLASRPAADGYTF.

The sample holds a few counts of this clonotype. As DNA, the CDR3 is TGCGCCAGCAGCTTGGCCCCTTCTGGGGCCAACGTCCTGACTTTC. The encoded protein is CASSLAPSGANVLTF. The gene calls are TRBV5-1 and TRBJ2-6; D unresolved. Germline V lookup: CDR1 SGHRS, CDR2 YFSETQ. This CDR3 is built from 15 residues. V dropped 0 bases and J dropped 1 base, with 5 bases sitting between them. The variable domain in full, with the rest retrieved from reference TRBV5-1 and TRBJ2-6, is KAGVTQTPRYLIKTRGQQVTLSCSPISGHRSVSWYQQTPGQGLQFLFEYFSETQRNKGNFPGRFSGRQFSNSRSEMNVSTLELGDSALYLCASSLAPSGANVLTFGAGSRLTVL.

This clonotype showed up many times. The chain carries TRBV2 and TRBJ2-4; D is possibly TRBD2 (5 bases). Germline CDR1 is SNHLY and CDR2 is FYNNEI. The V end was cut by 8 bases, the J end by 7 bases, with 15 bases between. This CDR3 comprises 13 residues. The CDR3 is CASGLVGVNIQYF. The DNA for the CDR3 is TGTGCCAGCGGGTTGGTGGGAGTGAACATTCAGTACTTC. Full variable domain (remainder filled in from reference TRBV2 and TRBJ2-4): EPEVTQTPSHQVTQMGQEVILRCVPISNHLYFYWYRQILGQKVEFLVSFYNNEISEKSEIFDDQFSVERPDGSNFTLKIRSTKLEDSAMYFCASGLVGVNIQYFGAGTRLSVL.

This chain links TRBV19 with TRBJ2-2, with 8 bases that match TRBD1. The CDR3 extends over 15 amino acids. The germline V gene has CDR1 LNHDA and CDR2 SQIVND (reference sequence). With V trimmed by 6 bases and J by 6 bases, 9 bases remained unmatched. The CDR3 region is CASRPTGAASGELFF. The CDR3 DNA reads TGTGCCAGTAGACCGACAGGGGCGGCTTCCGGGGAGCTGTTTTTT.

This clonotype has a handful of counts. A much larger clone is a single base away; this may be a read error. The chain recombines TRBV7-9 with TRBJ2-1, with D perhaps TRBD2 (5 bases). The CDR3 extends over 16 amino acids. Germline assignment: CDR1 SEHNR and CDR2 FQNEAQ (reference sequence). CDR3 DNA: TGTGCCGGCAGCGGACGGACGTCGCTGGGCTACAATGAGCAGTTCTTC. Amino acid sequence: CAGSGRTSLGYNEQFF.

The rearrangement joins TRBV7-6 to TRBJ1-6, with D uncertain. The CDR3 is 13 residues long. Germline values: CDR1 SGHVS, CDR2 FNYEAQ. The V end lost 6 bases, the J end lost 10 bases, and 13 bases lay between the germline ends. The DNA for the CDR3 is TGTGCCAGCAGAAGGAGTGGGGAATCACCCCTCCACTTT. This gives the protein CASRRSGESPLHF.

This clonotype was counted at least ten times. The J gene is TRBJ2-2, the V gene TRBV6-1; TRBD2 matches 7 bases. This CDR3 comprises 15 residues. Germline values: CDR1 MNHNS, CDR2 SASEGT. The J segment lost 0 bases and the V segment lost 8 bases, leaving 6 bases of the junction unmatched. The CDR3 DNA reads TGTGCCAGCGCCGAAGCGGGATCGAACACCGGGGAGCTGTTTTTT. Residues: CASAEAGSNTGELFF.

At least ten counts were recorded for this clonotype. The chain has TRBV18 and TRBJ1-1; D might be TRBD1 (6 bases). CDR3 size: 15 residues. Deletions cut 2 bases from V and 0 bases from J, with 10 bases between. Germline V CDR1 and CDR2: KGHSH, LQKENI. CDR3 DNA sequence: TGTGCCAGCTCACCAACAGGGTCCATGAACACTGAAGCTTTCTTT. Translation gives CASSPTGSMNTEAFF.

This clonotype was seen repeatedly, ten times or more. The chain combines TRBV20-1 with TRBJ1-1, with a tentative D call TRBD1 (5 bases). The CDR3 contains 16 residues. The ends were cut back, 6 bases at V and 0 bases at J, with 20 bases in the middle. Germline assignment: CDR1 DFQATT and CDR2 SNEGSKA (reference sequence). The CDR3 DNA sequence: TGCAGTGCGCCGAGGGGCCCCAATGAAATGAACACTGAAGCTTTCTTT. Amino acids: CSAPRGPNEMNTEAFF.

This clonotype was counted at least ten times. The V call is TRBV10-3, the J call TRBJ2-7; TRBD1 agrees at 10 bases. From germline, CDR1 is ENHRY and CDR2 SYGVKD. The CDR3 has 13 amino acids. Trimming took 6 bases from V and 5 from J; bases not matched to a gene: 4. Here the CDR3 DNA reads TGTGCCATCAGGGGACAGGGGACACACGAGCAGTACTTC. Its translation is CAIRGQGTHEQYF.

This clonotype was detected many times. Here the CDR3 DNA reads TGTGCCAGCAGCCAAGTCGGACAGATCCCCTACGAGCAGTACTTC. Protein product: CASSQVGQIPYEQYF. This chain joins TRBV3-1 and TRBJ2-7, with D possibly TRBD1 on 6 matching bases. This CDR3 has 15 amino acids. Trimming took 1 base from V and 2 from J, leaving 12 bases between them. The germline CDR1 and CDR2 sequences are LGHDT and YNNKEL (reference sequence).

This clonotype was observed many times. This chain links TRBV6-2 or TRBV6-3 with TRBJ1-1; D unclear. Trimming shortened V by 7 bases and J by 3 bases, and 12 bases separated the two germline ends. The CDR3 is 13 amino acids. Germline V gene lookup returns CDR1 MNHEY and CDR2 SVGEGT. CDR3 in amino acids: CASTSRRYTEAFF. The CDR3 coding sequence is TGTGCCAGCACCTCGAGAAGGTACACTGAAGCTTTCTTT.

This sequence joins TRBV9 and TRBJ2-3; D might be TRBD2 (6 bases). The germline V gene has CDR1 SGDLS and CDR2 YYNGEE. The CDR3 runs 15 residues. V gave up 4 bases and J gave up 0 bases, with 12 bases separating them. CDR3 sequence: CASSLMEGSTDTQYF. For the CDR3, the DNA is TGTGCCAGCAGCCTGATGGAGGGGAGCACAGATACGCAGTATTTT.

J is TRBJ2-1 and V is TRBV29-1; D gene ambiguous. CDR1 and CDR2 from the germline V gene are SQVTM and ANQGSEA. The CDR3 contains 16 residues. Trimming took 7 bases from V and 1 from J, leaving 20 bases between them. DNA of the CDR3: TGCAGCGCCGTAGCAGTTAAGAGCACATCCTACAATGAGCAGTTCTTC. Protein sequence: CSAVAVKSTSYNEQFF.

The V gene is TRBV3-1, the J gene TRBJ2-1; the match to TRBD2 covers 10 bases. Germline V gene sequence: CDR1 LGHDT, CDR2 YNNKEL (reference sequence). V was pared by 1 base and J by 6 bases, with 6 bases of the junction left unmatched. The CDR3 is 16 residues long. The CDR3 DNA reads as TGTGCCAGCAGCCAAGTGCTAGCGGGAGCTCTCAATGAGCAGTTCTTC. Translation gives CASSQVLAGALNEQFF.

This clonotype was counted at least ten times. This chain connects TRBV5-1 to TRBJ1-1, with D unresolved. V was trimmed by 2 bases and J by 1 base, leaving 15 bases between them. CDR1 SGHRS and CDR2 YFSETQ come from the germline V gene. This CDR3 spans 16 amino acids. The CDR3 spells CASSFMGSAANTEAFF. Here the CDR3 DNA reads TGCGCCAGCAGCTTTATGGGGTCCGCAGCGAACACTGAAGCTTTCTTT.

This clonotype was observed a few times. This chain uses TRBV4-1 with TRBJ2-7; no clear D. Germline V gene lookup returns CDR1 MGHRA and CDR2 YSYEKL. V was pared by 4 bases and J by 0 bases, with 13 bases between. There are 15 residues in the CDR3. CDR3 protein: CASSRLFLSSYEQYF. In DNA form, the CDR3 reads TGCGCCAGCAGCCGCCTCTTTCTAAGCTCCTACGAGCAGTACTTC.

This clonotype came up once. This chain links TRBV20-1 with TRBJ2-1; possible D gene TRBD2, 6 bases. The V gene lost 6 bases and the J gene lost 4 bases, with 19 bases spanning the gap. The germline V gene has CDR1 DFQATT and CDR2 SNEGSKA (reference sequence). CDR3 length: 15 amino acids. The CDR3 DNA is TGCAGTGCCCCGGAGGCTAGCGCTCGGTACAATGAGCAGTTCTTC. Its translation is CSAPEASARYNEQFF.

This clonotype appeared many times. The rearrangement joins TRBV28 to TRBJ2-1; possibly TRBD2 for D (6 bases). The CDR3 runs 15 residues. Looked up from germline, CDR1 is MDHEN and CDR2 is SYDVKM. V lost 5 bases and J 6 bases, leaving 17 bases between the germline ends. The CDR3 loop reads CASSPGLSARNEQFF. In nucleotides, the CDR3 is TGTGCCAGCAGTCCGGGACTCTCAGCGCGCAATGAGCAGTTCTTC.